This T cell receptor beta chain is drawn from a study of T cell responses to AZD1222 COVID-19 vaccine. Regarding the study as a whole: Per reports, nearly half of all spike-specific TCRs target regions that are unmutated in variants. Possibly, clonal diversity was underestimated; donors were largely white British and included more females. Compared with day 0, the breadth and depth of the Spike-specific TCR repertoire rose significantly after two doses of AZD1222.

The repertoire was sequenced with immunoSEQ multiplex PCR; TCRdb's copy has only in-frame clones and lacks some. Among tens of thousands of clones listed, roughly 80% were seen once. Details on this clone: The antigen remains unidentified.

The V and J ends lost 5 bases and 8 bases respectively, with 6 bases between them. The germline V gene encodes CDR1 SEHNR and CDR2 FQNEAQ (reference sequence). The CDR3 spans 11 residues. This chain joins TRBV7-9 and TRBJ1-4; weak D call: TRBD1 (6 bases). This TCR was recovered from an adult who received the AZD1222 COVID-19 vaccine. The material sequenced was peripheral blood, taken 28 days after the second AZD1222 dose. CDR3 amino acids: CASSGQEKLFF. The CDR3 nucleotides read TGTGCCAGCAGCGGACAGGAAAAACTGTTTTTT.